A selection of T cell receptor beta chains follows, all from one sample in a study of cytomegalovirus exposure and HLA in healthy donors. Method: immunoSEQ multiplex PCR; TCRdb's copy keeps in-frame clones and lacks some. The sample shows approximately 190,000 clones, about 80% of them seen only once. The sequenced material came from PBMCs. The receptors shown here come from a middle-aged man in good health and CMV-seropositive. CDR3s include the opening cysteine and the closing phenylalanine or tryptophan. A clone size is listed for some rows: how often the clone was seen (once, few, many), or a class if it is expanded.

j_call v_call clone_size cdr3_aa
TRBJ1-5 TRBV27 . CASSSGQGRQPQHF
TRBJ2-1 TRBV19 . CASSTRGVRGNEQFF
TRBJ2-2 TRBV29-1 . CSVAGDSFTGELFF
TRBJ2-5 TRBV18 . CASSPKNPAGGEETQYF
TRBJ1-1 TRBV5-4 once CASSAAGTGGYTEAFF
TRBJ2-1 TRBV2 . CASSPTRNNEQFF
TRBJ1-5 TRBV6-1 few CASMTGSNQPQHF
TRBJ2-2 TRBV9 . CASSVAHSGRARELFF
TRBJ2-2 TRBV28 . CASSLAGGLSGELFF
TRBJ2-5 TRBV11-2 . CASSYGLQETQYF
TRBJ2-3 TRBV7-9 . CASTPKGANTDTQYF
TRBJ1-1 TRBV19 . CATRETANTEAFF
TRBJ1-1 TRBV5-1 few CASSLEGGRGSMNTEAFF
TRBJ2-1 TRBV2 few CASSETDRGQDEQFF
TRBJ1-1 TRBV4-2 . CASSQEGAQVVNTEAFF
TRBJ2-2 TRBV5-1 . CASRGEDTGELFF
TRBJ2-7 TRBV28 . CASSRLAGTYEQYF
TRBJ1-1 TRBV4-1 . CASSQERTASEAFF
TRBJ2-1 TRBV11-2 . CASSLAAGAYNEQFF
TRBJ2-3 TRBV29-1 . CSVTSASSTDTQYF
TRBJ1-4 TRBV5-1 . CASSPLQGAEGEKLFF
TRBJ2-2 TRBV4-1 few CASSPGQGIGELFF
TRBJ2-7 TRBV6-1 . CASSVMSGGAPYEQYF
TRBJ2-7 TRBV6-1 . CASEKDRATAVEQYF
TRBJ2-1 TRBV7-9 . CASSIQGNEQFF
TRBJ2-5 TRBV30 . CAWSGLAGKQETQYF
TRBJ1-5 TRBV5-6 . CASSLGAGNQPQHF
TRBJ2-5 TRBV6-1 . CASEGGEAQETQYF
TRBJ2-1 TRBV2 . CASRGQGVREGAYNEQFF